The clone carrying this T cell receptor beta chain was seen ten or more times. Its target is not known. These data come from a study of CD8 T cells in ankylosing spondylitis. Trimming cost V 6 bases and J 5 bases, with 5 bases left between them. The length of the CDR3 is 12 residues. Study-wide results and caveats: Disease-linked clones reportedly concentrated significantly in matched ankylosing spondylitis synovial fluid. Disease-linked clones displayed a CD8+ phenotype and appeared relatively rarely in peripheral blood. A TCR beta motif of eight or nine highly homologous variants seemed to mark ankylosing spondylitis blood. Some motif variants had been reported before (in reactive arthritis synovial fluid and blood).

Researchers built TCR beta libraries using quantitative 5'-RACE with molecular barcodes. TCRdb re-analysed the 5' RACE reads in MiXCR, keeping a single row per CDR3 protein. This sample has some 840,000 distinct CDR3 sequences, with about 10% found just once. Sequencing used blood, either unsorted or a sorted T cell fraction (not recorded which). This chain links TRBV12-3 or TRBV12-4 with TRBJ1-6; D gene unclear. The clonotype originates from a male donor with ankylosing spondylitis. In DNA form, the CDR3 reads TGTGCCAGCAGCATAGATAATTCACCCCTCCACTTT. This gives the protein CASSIDNSPLHF.